This is a list of T cell receptor beta chains from one sample in a study of CD8 T cells in Susac syndrome. TCRdb redid the calling of the immunoSEQ multiplex PCR reads with MiXCR, one entry per CDR3 protein. The data show 90,000 or so distinct CDR3 sequences, around 93% seen once. Sequenced material: CD8+ T cells from PBMCs. The receptors stem from a human donor in good health. Each CDR3 is given without its conserved first and last residue.

v_call cdr3_aa
TRBV13 ASSSGQGGYEQY
TRBV6-5 ASTTGQGNSPLH
TRBV21-1 ASSKGDGRPNGYT
TRBV23-1 ASSQSDRPSGNTIY
TRBV7-9 ASRSTSGGVLTYEQY
TRBV3-1 ASSLRTSAEADTQY
TRBV12-5 ASAPWESGETQY
TRBV6-1 ASSPPASGFTDTQY
TRBV13 ASSLGTLLAGRHNEQF
TRBV3-1 ASSHTGGLKAF
TRBV9 ASTPGAGPVPEQY
TRBV27 ASSQGRSSYNEQF
TRBV4-2 ASSQVVSEDTQY
TRBV13 ASSPGGTGELF
TRBV7-9 ASSFSGGRGTQY
TRBV7-8 ASSPPRDRGWDGYT
TRBV13 ASSWPGTGNTEAF
TRBV9 ASSVDGALNTEAF
TRBV20-1 SARDPSSTETQY
TRBV6-2/TRBV6-3 ASLPIAGSTDTQY
TRBV3-1 ASSPPQGAVYGYT
TRBV29-1 SAIIRGRGETQY
TRBV29-1 SVRGGDSYEQY
TRBV24-1 ATSDPSSGGGETQY
TRBV27 ASRSLGTTGELF
TRBV13 ASSSRGGPNTGELF
TRBV27 ASSLVGAQETQY
TRBV5-1 ASSLEQDYTEAF
TRBV6-4 ASSDSAGADTDTQY
TRBV9 ASSVGTGITDTQY
TRBV29-1 SVEGGAYNEQF
TRBV2 ASSEAILGAEEETQY
TRBV7-9 ASSRPGQGNRETQY
TRBV30 ASNSGTGGAFGYT
TRBV9 ASSVDDGGEKLF
TRBV4-1 ASSQDVRYEQY
TRBV25-1 ASRGGWGINYGYT
TRBV5-4 ASSFDGSTDTQY
TRBV9 ASSAAGGQSNTIY
TRBV24-1 ATSVDRFYGYT
TRBV20-1 SADRTEGNEQY
TRBV7-2 ASSLASKDTQY
TRBV7-9 ASLPLGQNTEAF
TRBV14 ASSQDRGGWGAEAF
TRBV7-9 ASSPVGGDSNQPQH
TRBV19 ASSMGDYVGNQPQH
TRBV2 ASLGETQY
TRBV29-1 SVEAKRGPQETQY
TRBV9 ASSVLGGAYNEQF
TRBV29-1 SVEEWREQY
TRBV12-3/TRBV12-4 ASSFIGDTQY
TRBV9 ASSVSRENTGELF
TRBV7-3 ASSPRTGLIDTQY
TRBV27 ASSLQGRNTEAF
TRBV2 ASSPTPDNSPLH
TRBV4-1 ASSFLLGSYEQY
TRBV7-9 ASRREDVYEQY
TRBV16 ASSPYFTQNTEAF
TRBV11-2 ASRLGGEGTDTQY
TRBV12-3/TRBV12-4 ASSIVLWETQY